This TCR beta chain was identified in a study of blood T cell repertoires in COVID-19. About the research overall: Both acute and convalescent COVID-19 samples were obtained from the United States, Italy and Spain. T cells, B-cell-depleted T cells, or PBMCs provided the cDNA or gDNA that served as material.

Germline V gene lookup returns CDR1 KGHDR and CDR2 SFDVKD. V shed 7 bases and J 0 bases; nucleotides not matched to a gene: 7. The CDR3 runs to 17 residues. In the authors' workflow: Amplification of reference gene primers was used by the study to estimate nucleated cell counts. The protocol was immunoSEQ multiplex PCR, while the TCRdb copy is restricted to in-frame clones and leaves out a portion. V, J and clone size are taken as reported in that table, and D and trimming were inferred from the DNA itself. The table records 130,000 to 150,000 clones, 80% to 90% of them present only once. The rearrangement uses TRBV24-1 and TRBJ2-1; 11 bases agree with TRBD2. The receptor was derived from a woman in her 50s with acute or convalescent COVID-19. Sequencing was carried out using peripheral blood. Written as DNA, the CDR3 is TGTGCCACCAGGAGGGGGACTAGCGGCCACTCCTACAATGAGCAGTTCTTC. Translation gives CATRRGTSGHSYNEQFF.